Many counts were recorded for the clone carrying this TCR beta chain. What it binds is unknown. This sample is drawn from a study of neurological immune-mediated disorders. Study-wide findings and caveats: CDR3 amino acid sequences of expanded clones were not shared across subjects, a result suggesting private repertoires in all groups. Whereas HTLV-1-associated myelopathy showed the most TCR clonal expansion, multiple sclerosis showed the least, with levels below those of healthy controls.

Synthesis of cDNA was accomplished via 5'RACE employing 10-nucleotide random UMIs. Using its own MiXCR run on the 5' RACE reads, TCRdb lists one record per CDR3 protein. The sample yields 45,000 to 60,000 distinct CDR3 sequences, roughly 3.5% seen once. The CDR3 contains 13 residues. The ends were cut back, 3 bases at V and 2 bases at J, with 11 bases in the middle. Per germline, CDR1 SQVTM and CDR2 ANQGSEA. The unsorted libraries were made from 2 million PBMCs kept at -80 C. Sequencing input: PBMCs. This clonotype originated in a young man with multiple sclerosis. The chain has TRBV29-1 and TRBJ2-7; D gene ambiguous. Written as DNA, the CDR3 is TGCAGCGTTGAGTCTAGTCAAACCTACGAGCAGTACTTC. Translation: CSVESSQTYEQYF.